A single sample is the source of the 10 T cell receptor beta chains below, sequenced in a study of shared clonotypes between healthy human individuals. The table came from immunoSEQ multiplex PCR; TCRdb's copy has only in-frame clones and leaves some out. The table records around 2.1 million clones, approximately 96% of them present only once. The sample consisted of naive CD4+ T cells sorted from blood. Subset defined: CD45RA+ positively selected. The origin of the receptors is a man aged 18-30 years in good health.

V and J are TRBV2 and TRBJ2-2, with a possible D match to TRBD1 (5 bases). The V gene's germline CDR1 is SNHLY and CDR2 FYNNEI. This CDR3 is built from 13 residues. Trimming stripped 7 bases from V and 4 bases from J, with 10 bases between. CDR3 nucleotide sequence: TGTGCCAGCACCCGACAGATCACCGGGGAGCTGTTTTTT. Protein: CASTRQITGELFF.

The rearrangement links TRBV10-3 to TRBJ2-7; 12 bases agree with TRBD1. This CDR3 has 17 residues. V was pared by 3 bases and J by 0 bases, with 6 bases of the junction left unmatched. Germline V CDR1 and CDR2: ENHRY, SYGVKD. CDR3 sequence reads: CAISDGDRGPDSYEQYF. For the CDR3, the DNA is TGTGCCATCAGTGATGGGGACAGGGGGCCCGACTCCTACGAGCAGTACTTC.

J is TRBJ2-5 and V is TRBV21-1; no check of the table's D call, TRBD1, against the DNA was made. TRBV21-1 is labeled a pseudogene. The CDR3 totals 15 residues. In DNA form, the CDR3 reads TGTGCCAGCAGCCTCTGTCAGGCTCCTCAAGAGACCCAGTACTTC. Its translation: CASSLCQAPQETQYF.

J is TRBJ1-5 and V is TRBV5-1; the D gene is possibly TRBD1 (6 bases). Germline CDR1 and CDR2: SGHRS and YFSETQ. The CDR3 contains 15 residues. V was shortened by 4 bases and J by 1 base, with 12 bases between the two germline ends. The chain's CDR3 is CASSMTGLSNQPQHF. DNA of the CDR3: TGCGCCAGCAGCATGACAGGTTTGAGCAATCAGCCCCAGCATTTT. Based on the CDR3 plus reference TRBV5-1 and TRBJ1-5, the full variable domain is KAGVTQTPRYLIKTRGQQVTLSCSPISGHRSVSWYQQTPGQGLQFLFEYFSETQRNKGNFPGRFSGRQFSNSRSEMNVSTLELGDSALYLCASSMTGLSNQPQHFGDGTRLSIL.

To note about this clone: The germline gene is not matched at one end of the junction; a read error may be the cause. The chain joins TRBV5-1 to TRBJ2-4; D is possibly TRBD2 (6 bases). CDR3 size: 13 residues. Germline V gives CDR1 SGHRS, CDR2 YFSETQ. CDR3 in amino acids: CASSLGEARAQNF. CDR3 coding DNA: TGCGCCAGCAGCTTGGGGGAGGCCCGAGCCCAGAACTTC.

The chain couples TRBV30 to TRBJ1-4; 7 bases line up with TRBD1. This CDR3 has 14 amino acids. With V trimmed by 3 bases and J by 4 bases, 5 bases remained unmatched. CDR1 GTSNPN and CDR2 SVGIG come from the germline V gene (reference sequence). Written as DNA, the CDR3 is TGTGCCTGGAGGACGACAGGGTTTAATGAAAAACTGTTTTTT. This codes for CAWRTTGFNEKLFF. The variable domain in full, completed from reference TRBV30 and TRBJ1-4, reads SQTIHQWPATLVQPVGSPLSLECTVEGTSNPNLYWYRQAAGRGLQLLFYSVGIGQISSEVPQNLSASRPQDRQFILSSKKLLLSDSGFYLCAWRTTGFNEKLFFGSGTQLSVL.

About this clone: The same CDR3 arises from other DNA sequences in this sample as well. This chain joins TRBV11-2 and TRBJ2-3, with unresolved D. V was cut by 1 base and J by 1 base, with 9 bases left in between. The length of the CDR3 is 15 residues. Germline V gene data show CDR1 as SGHAT and CDR2 as FQNNGV. The CDR3: CASSLVGQGTDTQYF. The CDR3 DNA reads TGTGCCAGCAGCTTAGTGGGCCAAGGCACAGATACGCAGTATTTT.

The chain recombines TRBV25-1 with TRBJ2-7, with D perhaps TRBD1 or TRBD2 (7 bases each). The CDR3 loop spans 14 amino acids. Trimming left V 3 bases short and J 5 bases short, with 14 bases between. Germline CDR1 reads MGHDK; CDR2 reads SYGVNS. DNA for the CDR3: TGTGCCAGCAGTGATGACAGGGCGGGAGACGAGCAGTACTTC. Amino acid sequence: CASSDDRAGDEQYF.

Note on this clone: One junction end does not reproduce the germline sequence, and a read error may be involved. The chain recombines TRBV19 with TRBJ1-5, with D perhaps TRBD1 (6 bases). The germline V gene encodes CDR1 LNHDA and CDR2 SQIVND (reference sequence). This CDR3 region has 14 residues. In DNA, the CDR3 is TGTGCCTGTAGTCACAGGGAGGTCAATCAGCCCCAGCATTTT. Translating it yields CACSHREVNQPQHF.

V usage is TRBV18 and J usage is TRBJ2-1, with 9 bases lining up with TRBD2. V lost 6 bases, J lost 7 bases, and 10 bases stayed unmatched. This CDR3 spans 15 amino acids. Germline CDR1 reads KGHSH; CDR2 reads LQKENI. CDR3 in DNA: TGTGCCAGCTCTCCGGGACTAGCCCTTTTAAATGAGCAGTTCTTC. This encodes CASSPGLALLNEQFF.